A single sample is the source of the 7 T cell receptor beta chains below, sequenced in a study of identical twins listed by TCRdb under 2016. The receptor library was made with 5' RACE. Sequencing relied on an Illumina HiSeq 2000. TCRdb itself trimmed the public reads at Q25 with fastp, ran MiXCR and retained productive beta chains. Rows with a matching CDR3 protein are joined into one entry that keeps the most common DNA and genes. In this sample the table shows fewer than 650,000 distinct CDR3 sequences, just under 10% of which occur a single time. The ten largest make up around 3.1% of the sample. These data also featured in a second study, about yellow fever vaccine responses in identical twins.

Sequencing was carried out using PBMCs. These receptors originate from a woman aged 18 to 35 in good health.

The sample holds a few counts of this clonotype. CDR3 in DNA: TGTGCCAGCAGAAGACTAGCGGGGGGGCCAGATACGCAGTATTTT. Translating it yields CASRRLAGGPDTQYF. The rearrangement links TRBV6-1 to TRBJ2-3, with 14 bases aligning to TRBD2. The CDR3 length is 15 residues. The ends lost 6 bases at V and 4 bases at J; junction bases unmatched: 3. Germline V gives CDR1 MNHNS, CDR2 SASEGT.

This clonotype has just a few counts. J is TRBJ2-3 and V is TRBV20-1, with 10 bases fitting TRBD2. This CDR3 is built from 17 residues. Per germline, CDR1 DFQATT and CDR2 SNEGSKA (reference sequence). The J segment lost 1 base and the V segment lost 2 bases, leaving 9 bases of the junction unmatched. In DNA, the CDR3 is TGCAGTGCTAGACTAGCGGGGGCCCGAAGGGGCACAGATACGCAGTATTTT. This encodes CSARLAGARRGTDTQYF.

On this clonotype itself: A much larger clone differs from this one at a single base, so this may be a read error. The chain couples TRBV20-1 to TRBJ2-7, with 8 bases lining up with TRBD1. The length of the CDR3 is 16 residues. Germline CDR1 reads DFQATT; CDR2 reads SNEGSKA (reference sequence). The CDR3 region is CCARDLQGARSYEQYF. The DNA of the CDR3 is TGCTGTGCTAGAGATCTCCAGGGGGCGCGTTCCTACGAGCAGTACTTC.

This clonotype turned up a few times. This rearrangement joins TRBV20-1 to TRBJ2-7; D ambiguous. The germline V gene encodes CDR1 DFQATT and CDR2 SNEGSKA (reference sequence). The V and J ends lost 5 bases and 0 bases respectively, with 8 bases between them. This CDR3 contains 12 residues. The CDR3 is CSARISSYEQYF. The DNA of the CDR3 is TGCAGTGCTCGGATAAGCTCCTACGAGCAGTACTTC.

This clonotype was seen more than once but under ten times. The gene calls are TRBV12-3 or TRBV12-4 and TRBJ1-1, with 7 bases aligning to TRBD1. V gave up 6 bases and J gave up 7 bases; unmatched junction bases: 8. The CDR3 spans 13 residues. Here the CDR3 reads CASSRNRGLEAFF. CDR3 sequence (DNA): TGTGCCAGCAGCCGAAACAGGGGACTTGAAGCTTTCTTT.

This clonotype was seen ten or more times. The V and J genes are TRBV20-1 and TRBJ1-1; D is uncertain. The V end was cut by 8 bases, the J end by 5 bases, with 12 bases between. This CDR3 spans 11 amino acids. Germline V gene data show CDR1 as DFQATT and CDR2 as SNEGSKA (reference sequence). The CDR3 is CSTPGMTEAFF. CDR3 in DNA: TGCAGTACCCCGGGAATGACTGAAGCTTTCTTT.

The CDR3 is CASSYSKASETQYF. The CDR3 region has the DNA TGTGCCAGCAGTTACTCGAAGGCGTCGGAGACCCAGTACTTC. The chain recombines TRBV6-5 with TRBJ2-5; D gene uncertain. This CDR3 region has 14 residues. With 0 bases removed from V and 5 bases from J, the gap between germline ends came to 10 bases. Germline loops: CDR1 MNHEY, CDR2 SVGAGI.